This TCR beta chain came from a study of monozygotic twins with inflammatory bowel disease. TCRdb re-called the 5' RACE reads and catalogs CDR3 proteins one per entry, DNA excluded. The repertoire table contains around 210,000 distinct CDR3 sequences. Germline-derived CDR1 and CDR2 are KGHSH and LQKENI. The CDR3 covers 14 residues. The gene calls are TRBV18 and TRBJ1-1. The clonotype comes from a human donor with ulcerative colitis or Crohn's disease, or a healthy co-twin of an affected twin (not recorded which). Sequencing input: blood. CDR3 sequence reads: CASSPLGSNTEAFF.